This T cell receptor beta chain was documented in a study of T cell responses to AZD1222 COVID-19 vaccine. CDR1 and CDR2 (germline): MNHEY, SVGAGI. CDR3 length: 15 amino acids. The V and J ends lost 5 bases and 10 bases, in that order; junction bases with no gene match: 11. Clones were sequenced by immunoSEQ multiplex PCR, and TCRdb holds only the in-frame ones, with some missing. The sample carries approximately 120,000 clones, approximately 88% recorded once. The V call is TRBV6-5, the J call TRBJ1-4; 9 bases match TRBD1. Sequences were derived from peripheral blood, sampled on day 0 of AZD1222 vaccination. This TCR was recovered from an adult in good health. The CDR3 region is CASSLTGTGFGKLFF. The CDR3 DNA reads TGTGCCAGCAGTCTCACCGGGACAGGGTTTGGAAAACTGTTTTTT.